A single sample is the source of the 27 T cell receptor beta chains below, sequenced in a study of a mutant IDH1 vaccine in newly diagnosed glioma. Which antigens these TCRs recognize remains unknown. Assay: immunoSEQ multiplex PCR; the TCRdb copy retains only in-frame clones and omits some. The profile shows some 37,000 clones, 70% to 80% of them singletons. Described time point: week 5, during vaccination. A single vaccine dose contained 300 ug of mutant IDH1 20-mer peptide, and topical imiquimod was used with it. The sample was PBMCs, taken from a glioma patient whose treatment included an IDH1 peptide vaccine. These receptors were collected from a man in his forties with glioma.

Details on this clone: The junction differs from germline at one of its ends, possibly a read error. This chain connects TRBV10-3 to TRBJ2-3, with 7 bases identical to TRBD1. Germline CDR1 and CDR2: ENHRY and SYGVKD. The CDR3 spans 16 residues. The CDR3 here is CAISERDRDPTNTQYF. DNA of the CDR3: TGTGCCATCAGTGAGCGAGACAGGGACCCCACAAATACGCAGTATTTT.

The chain combines TRBV12-5 with TRBJ2-3, with 8 bases matching TRBD1. The CDR3 totals 15 residues. Germline loops: CDR1 LGHNT, CDR2 FRNRAP. J lost 2 bases, V lost 5 bases, and 6 bases had no gene match. This CDR3 reads CASGEGTGSTDTQYF. CDR3 coding DNA: TGTGCTAGTGGTGAGGGGACAGGATCCACAGATACGCAGTATTTT. Full variable domain (remainder filled in from reference TRBV12-5 and TRBJ2-3): DARVTQTPRHKVTEMGQEVTMRCQPILGHNTVFWYRQTMMQGLELLAYFRNRAPLDDSGMPKDRFSAEMPDATLATLKIQPSEPRDSAVYFCASGEGTGSTDTQYFGPGTRLTVL.

In its sample, this clone was seen a few times. DNA of the CDR3: TGTGCCAGCAGACGACAGGGGGCGCCCCGGGAAAAACTGTTTTTT. Translated: CASRRQGAPREKLFF. V gene TRBV2 combines with J gene TRBJ1-4; 10 bases are shared with TRBD1. Germline V gene sequence: CDR1 SNHLY, CDR2 FYNNEI. CDR3 length equals 15 residues. Trimming cost V 6 bases and J 8 bases; bases outside gene matches: 9. Full variable domain (outside the CDR3, taken from reference TRBV2 and TRBJ1-4): EPEVTQTPSHQVTQMGQEVILRCVPISNHLYFYWYRQILGQKVEFLVSFYNNEISEKSEIFDDQFSVERPDGSNFTLKIRSTKLEDSAMYFCASRRQGAPREKLFFGSGTQLSVL.

J is TRBJ1-2 and V is TRBV5-1, with 8 positions matching TRBD1. Per the germline V gene, CDR1 is SGHRS and CDR2 is YFSETQ. The CDR3 loop spans 16 amino acids. V shed 0 bases and J 3 bases; nucleotides not matched to a gene: 7. DNA for the CDR3: TGCGCCAGCAGCTTGGGGGACAGGATCAGGGACTATGGCTACACCTTC. This gives the protein CASSLGDRIRDYGYTF.

The chain joins TRBV5-6 to TRBJ2-3; 9 bases line up with TRBD2. J gave up 5 bases and V 3 bases, and 7 bases lay outside the gene matches. Per germline, CDR1 SGHDT and CDR2 YYEEEE. The CDR3 covers 15 residues. The CDR3 region is CASSSRGGLRDTQYF. In DNA, the CDR3 is TGTGCCAGCAGCTCGCGGGGGGGCCTGAGAGATACGCAGTATTTT.

The rearrangement uses TRBV19 and TRBJ1-1; perhaps TRBD1 as D (6 bases). The CDR3 covers 14 residues. V shed 6 bases and J shed 1 base, with 12 bases lying between them. Germline loops: CDR1 LNHDA, CDR2 SQIVND (reference sequence). CDR3 nucleotide sequence: TGTGCCAGTAGCCTAGGGACAACGAACACTGAAGCTTTCTTT. Protein: CASSLGTTNTEAFF.

J is TRBJ2-5 and V is TRBV30, with TRBD1 identical over 11 bases. CDR1 and CDR2 from the germline V gene are GTSNPN and SVGIG (reference sequence). Losses at the gene ends were 5 bases for V and 2 bases for J; bases not matched to a gene: 10. The CDR3 is made up of 16 amino acids. The CDR3 nucleotides read TGTGCCTGGCCTCCGACGGACAGGGGGCTTCAAGAGACCCAGTACTTC. Amino acids: CAWPPTDRGLQETQYF.

There are a few counts of this clone. The V gene is TRBV30, the J gene TRBJ2-5, with TRBD2 matching over 15 bases. This CDR3 is built from 15 residues. CDR1 and CDR2 from the germline V gene are GTSNPN and SVGIG (reference sequence). V trimming: 3 bases; J trimming: 5 bases; junction bases outside the gene matches: 4. As DNA, the CDR3 is TGTGCCTGGAGCCCAGGGACTAGCGGGGGGGAGACCCAGTACTTC. Protein sequence: CAWSPGTSGGETQYF.

This chain uses TRBV15 with TRBJ1-6; D is unclear. CDR3 length: 14 residues. V shed 5 bases and J shed 11 bases, with 16 bases lying between them. Germline values: CDR1 LNHNV, CDR2 YYDKDF (reference sequence). The CDR3 is CATSSSIGHTPLHF. Here the CDR3 DNA reads TGTGCCACCAGCTCATCTATAGGGCACACACCCCTCCACTTT.

The V and J genes are TRBV7-9 and TRBJ2-7, with D maybe TRBD1 (7 bases). From germline, CDR1 is SEHNR and CDR2 FQNEAQ (reference sequence). This CDR3 region has 15 residues. V was trimmed by 2 bases and J by 4 bases, leaving 15 bases between them. This CDR3 is CASSLSEGALYEQYF. The CDR3 DNA sequence: TGTGCCAGCAGCTTATCGGAGGGGGCTTTGTACGAGCAGTACTTC.

V gene TRBV2 combines with J gene TRBJ2-2; TRBD1 matches at 7 bases. Germline CDR1 reads SNHLY; CDR2 reads FYNNEI. The CDR3 runs 11 residues. Unmatched junction bases numbered 0, after V lost 9 bases and J lost 5 bases. Written as DNA, the CDR3 is TGTGCCAGACAGGGGACCGGGGAGCTGTTTTTT. This translates into CARQGTGELFF.

The chain employs TRBV5-1 and TRBJ1-5, with no clear D. The V and J ends lost 0 bases and 7 bases respectively, with 11 bases between them. This CDR3 is 14 amino acids long. Germline V gene lookup returns CDR1 SGHRS and CDR2 YFSETQ. The CDR3 DNA reads TGCGCCAGCAGCTTGGGTATGGGTGGCCAGCCCCAGCATTTT. It encodes CASSLGMGGQPQHF.

The chain employs TRBV27 and TRBJ1-6; 7 bases are shared with TRBD1. With 5 bases clipped from V and 7 bases from J, the junction kept 11 bases outside the gene matches. CDR3 size: 16 residues. Germline CDR1 reads MNHEY; CDR2 reads SMNVEV (reference sequence). The CDR3 DNA sequence: TGTGCCAGCAGTCCGTCGGGGACAGCGAGAAATTCACCCCTCCACTTT. This encodes CASSPSGTARNSPLHF.

This rearrangement joins TRBV19 to TRBJ1-5; 7 bases match TRBD1. With 9 bases clipped from V and 6 bases from J, the junction kept 2 bases outside the gene matches. From germline, CDR1 is LNHDA and CDR2 SQIVND (reference sequence). The CDR3 sequence is 11 residues long. The CDR3 DNA reads TGTGCCAGAGGGGGCTCTCAGCCCCAGCATTTT. It encodes CARGGSQPQHF.

The V call is TRBV10-3, the J call TRBJ2-5, with D perhaps matching TRBD1 or TRBD2 (6 bases each). The CDR3 covers 14 residues. CDR1 is ENHRY, CDR2 SYGVKD, per germline. V gave up 10 bases and J gave up 1 base, with 16 bases separating them. The CDR3 sequence is CATGKGGPQETQYF. As DNA, the CDR3 is TGTGCCACCGGAAAGGGGGGACCCCAAGAGACCCAGTACTTC.

The sample holds a few counts of this clone. The chain links TRBV2 to TRBJ1-1, with a tentative D call TRBD1 (6 bases). Germline V gene data show CDR1 as SNHLY and CDR2 as FYNNEI. V was clipped by 2 bases and J by 0 bases, with 16 bases between them. This CDR3 comprises 17 residues. CDR3: CASSEQGLRVVNTEAFF. As DNA, the CDR3 is TGTGCCAGCAGTGAACAGGGGCTAAGGGTCGTGAACACTGAAGCTTTCTTT.

The chain has TRBV15 and TRBJ2-7; TRBD1 matches at 7 bases. V lost 0 bases and J lost 2; bases outside the gene matches: 7. The germline V gene has CDR1 LNHNV and CDR2 YYDKDF (reference sequence). The CDR3 consists of 16 residues. CDR3 in amino acids: CATSREGGRVAYEQYF. The CDR3, as DNA: TGTGCCACCAGCAGAGAAGGGGGCAGGGTCGCCTACGAGCAGTACTTC.

The genes are TRBV2 and TRBJ1-2; 10 bases line up with TRBD1. V lost 3 bases, J lost 4 bases, and 2 bases stayed unmatched. The CDR3 is 14 amino acids. From germline, CDR1 is SNHLY and CDR2 FYNNEI. The CDR3 sequence: CASSETGGAYGYTF. The CDR3 DNA reads as TGTGCCAGCAGTGAGACAGGGGGCGCCTATGGCTACACCTTC.

This clone was seen just once. The J gene is TRBJ2-2, the V gene TRBV7-9, with 9 bases fitting TRBD2. The CDR3 contains 15 residues. Germline CDR1 is SEHNR and CDR2 is FQNEAQ (reference sequence). V trimming: 6 bases; J trimming: 2 bases; junction bases outside the gene matches: 4. In DNA form, the CDR3 reads TGTGCCAGCAGGCCGACTAGCGGAAACACCGGGGAGCTGTTTTTT. Amino acids: CASRPTSGNTGELFF.

This sequence joins TRBV6-1 and TRBJ1-2; D is uncertain. The CDR3 length is 12 residues. V was cut by 3 bases and J by 8 bases, with 10 bases left in between. The germline gives CDR1 MNHNS, CDR2 SASEGT. The CDR3 nucleotides read TGTGCCAGCAGTGAGTCCCTAGGAGGCTACACCTTC. Protein product: CASSESLGGYTF.

V gene TRBV5-1 combines with J gene TRBJ1-1; D is undetermined. Per germline, CDR1 SGHRS and CDR2 YFSETQ. V was pared by 4 bases and J by 3 bases, with 13 bases between. This CDR3 has 14 amino acids. The CDR3 DNA reads TGCGCCAGCAGCCCTGGGCCAACGGACACTGAAGCTTTCTTT. This sequence encodes CASSPGPTDTEAFF.

The rearrangement joins TRBV5-4 to TRBJ1-5; 7 positions match TRBD1. In germline, CDR1 is SGHNT, CDR2 YYREEE (reference sequence). This CDR3 is built from 15 residues. The J segment lost 4 bases and the V segment lost 3 bases, leaving 7 bases of the junction unmatched. The DNA of the CDR3 is TGTGCCAGCAGCTCCCGGGACAGTCGGAATCAGCCCCAGCATTTT. The encoded protein is CASSSRDSRNQPQHF.

This clone turned up a few times. The rearrangement joins TRBV27 to TRBJ2-3; the D gene is possibly TRBD2 (5 bases). This CDR3 has 13 residues. Germline V gene lookup returns CDR1 MNHEY and CDR2 SMNVEV (reference sequence). V was shortened by 7 bases and J by 4 bases, with 12 bases between the two germline ends. CDR3 sequence (DNA): TGTGCCAGCAAGAGGGCTGGAGCAGATACGCAGTATTTT. This gives the protein CASKRAGADTQYF.

This chain joins TRBV5-4 and TRBJ1-4; 10 nucleotides match TRBD1. Trimming removed 4 bases from V and 8 bases from J; junction bases left unmatched: 8. CDR1 and CDR2 from the germline V gene are SGHNT and YYREEE (reference sequence). The CDR3 covers 15 residues. The CDR3 region is CASSGPGTGDEKLFF. CDR3 in DNA: TGTGCCAGCAGCGGGCCCGGGACAGGGGACGAAAAACTGTTTTTT.

The table lists this clone with a count of one. This chain joins TRBV2 and TRBJ2-6, with TRBD1 matching 8 bases. With V trimmed by 5 bases and J by 4 bases, 4 bases remained unmatched. The CDR3 sequence is 15 residues long. The V gene's germline CDR1 is SNHLY and CDR2 FYNNEI. As DNA, the CDR3 is TGTGCCAGCAGTTTGACAGGGGCCGGGGCCAACGTCCTGACTTTC. It encodes CASSLTGAGANVLTF.

V gene TRBV2 combines with J gene TRBJ2-2, with D hard to call. From germline, CDR1 is SNHLY and CDR2 FYNNEI. V was shortened by 2 bases and J by 6 bases, with 7 bases between the two germline ends. This CDR3 comprises 13 residues. The CDR3 DNA reads as TGTGCCAGCAGTGAACAGCTTCCCGGGGAGCTGTTTTTT. Its translation is CASSEQLPGELFF.

This chain joins TRBV19 and TRBJ2-5, with D possibly being TRBD1 or TRBD2 (6 bases each). V dropped 8 bases and J dropped 4 bases, with 17 bases sitting between them. CDR3 length: 14 amino acids. CDR1 and CDR2 (germline): LNHDA, SQIVND (reference sequence). The CDR3 coding sequence is TGTGCCAGTCAGCCTTCGGGGGCGGGAGAGACCCAGTACTTC. Translated, it gives CASQPSGAGETQYF.